This T cell receptor beta chain was captured in a study of T cell changes during pregnancy in multiple sclerosis. Here immunoSEQ multiplex PCR was the method, and the copy in TCRdb shows in-frame clones only, minus some. This table has fewer than 90,000 clones, 85% to 95% appearing once. The CDR3 contains 15 residues. Germline CDR1 and CDR2: SGHDN and FVKESK. V lost 4 bases, J lost 0 bases, and 5 bases stayed unmatched. The starting material was peripheral blood, obtained in the first trimester of pregnancy. This chain connects TRBV14 to TRBJ2-7, with 8 positions matching TRBD2. This receptor was taken from a female donor with multiple sclerosis, enrolled in a pregnancy study. The CDR3 here is CASSPRAGASYEQYF. CDR3 in DNA: TGTGCCAGCAGCCCTCGAGCGGGAGCCTCCTACGAGCAGTACTTC.